The rows below give T cell receptor beta chains drawn from one sample of a study of response to subunit inactivated influenza vaccine. A single record per CDR3 protein comes from TCRdb applying MiXCR to the RT-PCR reads. The sample includes 150,000 to 200,000 distinct CDR3 sequences, about a tenth of them seen just once. The input for sequencing was non-naive T cells sorted from PBMCs, taken on the day of vaccination. The receptor source for this set is a man aged 50 to 59 who received an inactivated influenza vaccine. Each CDR3 is given with its conserved first and last residue. The D gene is left open where the match is weak. Clone size is shown for a subset of rows, as once, few, many or a class of expanded clone.

CDR3 protein: CATKVLAEGAMQYF
CDR3 DNA: TGTGCCACCAAAGTGTTAGCGGAAGGGGCCATGCAGTACTTC
J gene: TRBJ2-7
CDR3 length: 14
clone size: many
D gene: -
V gene: TRBV15

CDR3 protein: CATLPGYGSEQYF
CDR3 DNA: TGTGCCACCCTCCCGGGGTACGGGTCCGAGCAGTACTTC
J gene: TRBJ2-7
CDR3 length: 13
clone size: -
D gene: -
V gene: TRBV5-4

CDR3 protein: CASSSGTVSNQPQHF
CDR3 DNA: TGTGCCAGCAGCTCCGGGACAGTCAGCAATCAGCCCCAGCATTTT
J gene: TRBJ1-5
CDR3 length: 15
clone size: -
D gene: TRBD1
V gene: TRBV5-8

CDR3 protein: CASSLEGRGHAFF
CDR3 DNA: TGTGCCAGCAGCTTAGAAGGCAGGGGGCACGCTTTCTTT
J gene: TRBJ1-1
CDR3 length: 13
clone size: many
D gene: TRBD1
V gene: TRBV11-2

CDR3 protein: CAIGWDRGGNQPQHF
CDR3 DNA: TGTGCCATCGGATGGGACAGGGGCGGCAATCAGCCCCAGCATTTT
J gene: TRBJ1-5
CDR3 length: 15
clone size: -
D gene: TRBD1
V gene: TRBV10-3

CDR3 protein: CSANYWGGTDTQYF
CDR3 DNA: TGCAGTGCGAACTACTGGGGGGGCACAGATACGCAGTATTTT
J gene: TRBJ2-3
CDR3 length: 14
clone size: few
D gene: -
V gene: TRBV20-1

CDR3 protein: CSVRRGPGETQYF
CDR3 DNA: TGCAGCGTTCGGAGGGGGCCTGGAGAGACCCAGTACTTC
J gene: TRBJ2-5
CDR3 length: 13
clone size: many
D gene: -
V gene: TRBV29-1

CDR3 protein: CASSSLDGSGSLRANVLTF
CDR3 DNA: TGTGCCAGCAGTTCCTTGGACGGTAGCGGGAGTCTTAGGGCCAACGTCCTGACTTTC
J gene: TRBJ2-6
CDR3 length: 19
clone size: -
D gene: TRBD2
V gene: TRBV28

CDR3 protein: CASSDRGIQPQHF
CDR3 DNA: TGTGCCAGCAGTGACAGGGGTATTCAGCCCCAGCATTTT
J gene: TRBJ1-5
CDR3 length: 13
clone size: -
D gene: TRBD1
V gene: TRBV27

CDR3 protein: CSVEQGSDTQYF
CDR3 DNA: TGCAGCGTTGAACAGGGGTCAGATACGCAGTATTTT
J gene: TRBJ2-3
CDR3 length: 12
clone size: many
D gene: -
V gene: TRBV29-1

CDR3 protein: CASRVQSQGTEAFF
CDR3 DNA: TGCGCCAGCCGGGTCCAGTCACAGGGCACTGAAGCTTTCTTT
J gene: TRBJ1-1
CDR3 length: 14
clone size: many
D gene: -
V gene: TRBV5-1

CDR3 protein: CASSLGSTRDIQYF
CDR3 DNA: TGTGCCAGCAGCTTAGGATCTACAAGAGATATCCAGTACTTC
J gene: TRBJ2-5
CDR3 length: 14
clone size: many
D gene: -
V gene: TRBV7-8

CDR3 protein: CASSPRPTDNYGYTF
CDR3 DNA: TGTGCCAGCAGCCCCCGACCTACGGATAACTATGGCTACACCTTC
J gene: TRBJ1-2
CDR3 length: 15
clone size: -
D gene: -
V gene: TRBV9

CDR3 protein: CASSNILGQGRSEQFF
CDR3 DNA: TGTGCCAGCAGCAATATTCTGGGACAGGGCAGGAGTGAGCAGTTCTTC
J gene: TRBJ2-1
CDR3 length: 16
clone size: -
D gene: TRBD1
V gene: TRBV5-5

CDR3 protein: CSARDRGAGGSYNEQFF
CDR3 DNA: TGCAGTGCTAGAGATCGAGGGGCGGGAGGGTCCTACAATGAGCAGTTCTTC
J gene: TRBJ2-1
CDR3 length: 17
clone size: -
D gene: TRBD2
V gene: TRBV20-1

CDR3 protein: CSARGLAGDHETQYF
CDR3 DNA: TGCAGTGCTCGAGGACTAGCGGGAGACCATGAGACCCAGTACTTC
J gene: TRBJ2-5
CDR3 length: 15
clone size: -
D gene: TRBD2
V gene: TRBV20-1

CDR3 protein: CASRDPGQGHSEQYF
CDR3 DNA: TGTGCCAGCAGGGATCCGGGACAGGGACACAGCGAGCAGTACTTC
J gene: TRBJ2-7
CDR3 length: 15
clone size: few
D gene: TRBD1
V gene: TRBV6-2/TRBV6-3

CDR3 protein: CASSVVGGGVADTQYF
CDR3 DNA: TGTGCCAGCAGCGTAGTTGGAGGGGGGGTCGCAGATACGCAGTATTTT
J gene: TRBJ2-3
CDR3 length: 16
clone size: few
D gene: -
V gene: TRBV9

CDR3 protein: CASSQEYRGPETQYF
CDR3 DNA: TGTGCCAGCAGCCAAGAGTACAGGGGGCCAGAGACCCAGTACTTC
J gene: TRBJ2-5
CDR3 length: 15
clone size: -
D gene: TRBD1
V gene: TRBV4-2

CDR3 protein: CASSSGQSNEKLFF
CDR3 DNA: TGCGCCAGCAGCTCGGGACAGAGCAATGAAAAACTGTTTTTT
J gene: TRBJ1-4
CDR3 length: 14
clone size: few
D gene: TRBD1
V gene: TRBV5-1

CDR3 protein: CASRGGDPRGQETQYF
CDR3 DNA: TGTGCCAGCAGGGGGGGGGACCCGCGGGGCCAAGAGACCCAGTACTTC
J gene: TRBJ2-5
CDR3 length: 16
clone size: many
D gene: TRBD2
V gene: TRBV7-6

CDR3 protein: CASSLTGMNQPQHF
CDR3 DNA: TGCGCCAGCAGCTTGACAGGAATGAATCAGCCCCAGCATTTT
J gene: TRBJ1-5
CDR3 length: 14
clone size: few
D gene: -
V gene: TRBV5-1

CDR3 protein: CAHSTGTGGYNEQFF
CDR3 DNA: TGTGCCCACTCTACCGGGACAGGGGGTTACAATGAGCAGTTCTTC
J gene: TRBJ2-1
CDR3 length: 15
clone size: -
D gene: TRBD1
V gene: TRBV28

CDR3 protein: CASNLFTGHEQYF
CDR3 DNA: TGTGCCAGCAACCTTTTTACTGGCCACGAGCAGTACTTC
J gene: TRBJ2-7
CDR3 length: 13
clone size: many
D gene: -
V gene: TRBV7-9

CDR3 protein: CSASAVGPQHF
CDR3 DNA: TGCAGTGCTAGTGCTGTCGGCCCCCAGCATTTT
J gene: TRBJ1-5
CDR3 length: 11
clone size: many
D gene: -
V gene: TRBV20-1

CDR3 protein: CASSPPVGNTEAFF
CDR3 DNA: TGCGCCAGCAGCCCCCCAGTTGGGAACACTGAAGCTTTCTTT
J gene: TRBJ1-1
CDR3 length: 14
clone size: -
D gene: -
V gene: TRBV5-1

CDR3 protein: CASSRDSSNTEAFF
CDR3 DNA: TGCGCCAGCAGCAGGGACAGCTCAAACACTGAAGCTTTCTTT
J gene: TRBJ1-1
CDR3 length: 14
clone size: few
D gene: TRBD1
V gene: TRBV5-1

CDR3 protein: CASSTTGAFNEKLFF
CDR3 DNA: TGCGCCAGCAGCACTACAGGAGCCTTTAATGAAAAACTGTTTTTT
J gene: TRBJ1-4
CDR3 length: 15
clone size: many
D gene: -
V gene: TRBV5-1

CDR3 protein: CASSLPPQGATTVTFF
CDR3 DNA: TGTGCCAGCAGCCTCCCCCCCCAGGGGGCCACAACGGTGACTTTCTTT
J gene: TRBJ1-1
CDR3 length: 16
clone size: few
D gene: TRBD1
V gene: TRBV11-3

CDR3 protein: CASSRTSGGHQETQYF
CDR3 DNA: TGTGCCAGCAGCCGGACTAGCGGGGGCCACCAAGAGACCCAGTACTTC
J gene: TRBJ2-5
CDR3 length: 16
clone size: many
D gene: TRBD2
V gene: TRBV12-3/TRBV12-4

CDR3 protein: CASSETGSNQPQHF
CDR3 DNA: TGTGCCAGCTCGGAGACAGGGAGCAATCAGCCCCAGCATTTT
J gene: TRBJ1-5
CDR3 length: 14
clone size: many
D gene: TRBD1
V gene: TRBV18

CDR3 protein: CASSFKPGQGSYEQYF
CDR3 DNA: TGTGCCAGCAGTTTCAAACCGGGACAAGGCTCCTACGAGCAGTACTTC
J gene: TRBJ2-7
CDR3 length: 16
clone size: few
D gene: -
V gene: TRBV12-3/TRBV12-4

CDR3 protein: CASSQKTLQETQYF
CDR3 DNA: TGTGCCAGCAGCCAGAAGACCTTACAAGAGACCCAGTACTTC
J gene: TRBJ2-5
CDR3 length: 14
clone size: few
D gene: -
V gene: TRBV2

CDR3 protein: CASSLQGHNSPLHF
CDR3 DNA: TGTGCCAGCAGCTTACAGGGACATAATTCACCCCTCCACTTT
J gene: TRBJ1-6
CDR3 length: 14
clone size: -
D gene: -
V gene: TRBV7-6

CDR3 protein: CASSLAGRVHNEQFF
CDR3 DNA: TGTGCCAGCAGCTTAGCCGGGAGGGTCCACAATGAGCAGTTCTTC
J gene: TRBJ2-1
CDR3 length: 15
clone size: -
D gene: TRBD2
V gene: TRBV11-2

CDR3 protein: CASTPWSQGDNEQFF
CDR3 DNA: TGTGCCAGTACCCCATGGTCGCAGGGTGACAATGAGCAGTTCTTC
J gene: TRBJ2-1
CDR3 length: 15
clone size: -
D gene: -
V gene: TRBV14

CDR3 protein: CASSLRGPSLHYEQYF
CDR3 DNA: TGTGCCAGCAGCCTCAGGGGGCCCTCCCTTCACTACGAGCAGTACTTC
J gene: TRBJ2-7
CDR3 length: 16
clone size: few
D gene: TRBD1
V gene: TRBV7-8

CDR3 protein: CASSIRLNTEAFF
CDR3 DNA: TGTGCCAGCAGTATCCGTTTGAACACTGAAGCTTTCTTT
J gene: TRBJ1-1
CDR3 length: 13
clone size: -
D gene: -
V gene: TRBV6-2/TRBV6-3

CDR3 protein: CASSRGLERDEQFF
CDR3 DNA: TGTGCCAGCAGTAGGGGACTAGAGCGCGATGAGCAGTTCTTC
J gene: TRBJ2-1
CDR3 length: 14
clone size: few
D gene: TRBD2
V gene: TRBV6-4

CDR3 protein: CASSPVRSVNGELFF
CDR3 DNA: TGTGCCAGCAGCCCGGTTAGGTCGGTAAACGGGGAGCTGTTTTTT
J gene: TRBJ2-2
CDR3 length: 15
clone size: many
D gene: -
V gene: TRBV7-2

CDR3 protein: CASSTTGGNDYEQYF
CDR3 DNA: TGCGCCAGCAGCACCACGGGGGGCAACGACTACGAGCAGTACTTC
J gene: TRBJ2-7
CDR3 length: 15
clone size: few
D gene: -
V gene: TRBV5-1

CDR3 protein: CASSLATDYEQYF
CDR3 DNA: TGTGCCAGCAGTTTGGCGACTGACTACGAGCAGTACTTC
J gene: TRBJ2-7
CDR3 length: 13
clone size: many
D gene: -
V gene: TRBV12-3/TRBV12-4

CDR3 protein: CASSKLRYEQYF
CDR3 DNA: TGTGCCAGCAGCAAACTCCGCTACGAGCAGTACTTC
J gene: TRBJ2-7
CDR3 length: 12
clone size: -
D gene: -
V gene: TRBV12-3/TRBV12-4

CDR3 protein: CASSVDRGPDEQFF
CDR3 DNA: TGTGCCAGCAGTGTGGACAGGGGGCCTGATGAGCAGTTCTTC
J gene: TRBJ2-1
CDR3 length: 14
clone size: many
D gene: TRBD1
V gene: TRBV6-1

CDR3 protein: CAMGTGPGNEQFF
CDR3 DNA: TGTGCCATGGGCACTGGGCCCGGCAATGAGCAGTTCTTC
J gene: TRBJ2-1
CDR3 length: 13
clone size: -
D gene: -
V gene: TRBV8-2

CDR3 protein: CASSHETGGWILHF
CDR3 DNA: TGTGCCAGCAGCCACGAGACAGGGGGCTGGATCCTCCACTTT
J gene: TRBJ1-6
CDR3 length: 14
clone size: few
D gene: TRBD1
V gene: TRBV3-1

CDR3 protein: CASSLQGYEQYF
CDR3 DNA: TGTGCCAGCAGTCTACAGGGATACGAGCAGTACTTC
J gene: TRBJ2-7
CDR3 length: 12
clone size: many
D gene: -
V gene: TRBV5-6

CDR3 protein: CASSTGTDTQYF
CDR3 DNA: TGTGCCAGCTCTACCGGGACAGATACGCAGTATTTT
J gene: TRBJ2-3
CDR3 length: 12
clone size: -
D gene: -
V gene: TRBV18

CDR3 protein: CASSPGGGSSTEAFF
CDR3 DNA: TGTGCCAGCAGCCCAGGGGGGGGCTCGAGCACTGAAGCTTTCTTT
J gene: TRBJ1-1
CDR3 length: 15
clone size: -
D gene: TRBD1
V gene: TRBV11-3

CDR3 protein: CASSGMPGQGLPEAFF
CDR3 DNA: TGTGCCAGCAGCGGGATGCCGGGACAGGGTTTACCTGAAGCTTTCTTT
J gene: TRBJ1-1
CDR3 length: 16
clone size: many
D gene: TRBD1
V gene: TRBV2

CDR3 protein: CSAAGGQGANGYTF
CDR3 DNA: TGCAGTGCTGCGGGGGGACAGGGGGCGAATGGCTACACCTTC
J gene: TRBJ1-2
CDR3 length: 14
clone size: -
D gene: TRBD1
V gene: TRBV20-1